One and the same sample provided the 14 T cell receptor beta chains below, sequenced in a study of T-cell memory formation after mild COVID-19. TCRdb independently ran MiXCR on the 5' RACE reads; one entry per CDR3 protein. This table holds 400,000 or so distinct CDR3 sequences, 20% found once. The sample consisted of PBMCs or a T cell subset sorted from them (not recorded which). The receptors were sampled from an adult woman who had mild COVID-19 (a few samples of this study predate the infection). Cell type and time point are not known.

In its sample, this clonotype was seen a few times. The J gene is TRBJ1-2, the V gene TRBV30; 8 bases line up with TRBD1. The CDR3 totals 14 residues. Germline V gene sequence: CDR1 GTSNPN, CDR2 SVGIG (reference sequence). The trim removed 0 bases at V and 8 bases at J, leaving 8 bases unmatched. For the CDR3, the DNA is TGTGCCTGGAGTGTAGGACAGGGTGTGAGCGGCTACACCTTC. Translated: CAWSVGQGVSGYTF. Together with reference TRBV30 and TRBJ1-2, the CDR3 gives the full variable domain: SQTIHQWPATLVQPVGSPLSLECTVEGTSNPNLYWYRQAAGRGLQLLFYSVGIGQISSEVPQNLSASRPQDRQFILSSKKLLLSDSGFYLCAWSVGQGVSGYTFGSGTRLTVV.

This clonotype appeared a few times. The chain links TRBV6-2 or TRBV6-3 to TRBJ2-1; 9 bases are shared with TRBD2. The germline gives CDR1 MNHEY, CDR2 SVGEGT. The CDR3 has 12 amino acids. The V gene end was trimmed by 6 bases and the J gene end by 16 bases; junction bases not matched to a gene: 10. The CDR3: CASSLKREELFF. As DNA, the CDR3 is TGTGCCAGCAGCCTTAAGCGGGAGGAGCTATTCTTC.

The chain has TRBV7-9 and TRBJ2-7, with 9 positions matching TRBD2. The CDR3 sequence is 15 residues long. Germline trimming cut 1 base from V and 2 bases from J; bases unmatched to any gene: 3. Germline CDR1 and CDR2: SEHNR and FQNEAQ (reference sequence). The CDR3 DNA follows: TGTGCCAGCAGCTTAGGGGCTAGCGGGACCTACGAGCAGTACTTC. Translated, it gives CASSLGASGTYEQYF. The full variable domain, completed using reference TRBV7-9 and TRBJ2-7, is DTGVSQNPRHKITKRGQNVTFRCDPISEHNRLYWYRQTLGQGPEFLTYFQNEAQLEKSRLLSDRFSAERPKGSFSTLEIQRTEQGDSAMYLCASSLGASGTYEQYFGPGTRLTVT.

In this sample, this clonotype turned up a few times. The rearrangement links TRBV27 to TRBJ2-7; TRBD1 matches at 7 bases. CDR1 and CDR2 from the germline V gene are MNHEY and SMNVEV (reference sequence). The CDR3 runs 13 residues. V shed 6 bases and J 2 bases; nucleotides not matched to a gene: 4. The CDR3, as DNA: TGTGCCAGCAGGATTGGACAGGCCTACGAGCAGTACTTC. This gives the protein CASRIGQAYEQYF.

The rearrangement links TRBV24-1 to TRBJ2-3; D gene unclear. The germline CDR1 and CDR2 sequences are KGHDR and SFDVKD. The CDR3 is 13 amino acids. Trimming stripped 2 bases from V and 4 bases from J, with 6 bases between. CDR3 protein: CATSDSSSDTQYF. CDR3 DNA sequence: TGTGCCACCAGTGATTCCAGCTCAGATACGCAGTATTTT.

The CDR3 coding sequence is TGTGCCAGCAGCGGGGGGGAGTCCCGAGCAGGTGGCTACACCTTC. This encodes CASSGGESRAGGYTF. This sequence joins TRBV4-2 and TRBJ1-2; D perhaps matches TRBD1 (5 bases). The V gene lost 5 bases and the J gene lost 7 bases, with 20 bases spanning the gap. CDR1 and CDR2 from the germline V gene are LGHNA and YNFKEQ. This CDR3 has 15 residues.

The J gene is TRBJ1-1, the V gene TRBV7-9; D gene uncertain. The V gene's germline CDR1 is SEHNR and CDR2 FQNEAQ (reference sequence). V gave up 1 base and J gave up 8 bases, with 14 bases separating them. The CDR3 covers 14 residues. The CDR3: CASSLVNFGEEAFF. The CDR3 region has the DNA TGTGCCAGCAGCTTAGTGAATTTCGGGGAAGAAGCTTTCTTT.

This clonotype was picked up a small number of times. CDR3 sequence reads: CASSRTSRVTGGTDTQYF. The CDR3, as DNA: TGTGCCAGCAGCCGGACTTCCAGGGTTACGGGGGGCACAGATACGCAGTATTTT. The genes are TRBV7-8 and TRBJ2-3, with D possibly being TRBD2 (6 bases). There are 18 residues in the CDR3. V was trimmed by 5 bases and J by 1 base, leaving 22 bases between them. Germline CDR1 and CDR2: SGHVS and FQNEAQ.

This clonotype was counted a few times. The CDR3: CASSLAPAGGGNIQYF. The DNA for the CDR3 is TGTGCCAGCAGCTTAGCCCCAGCGGGGGGCGGGAACATTCAGTACTTC. The chain carries TRBV11-2 and TRBJ2-4, with 9 nucleotides matching TRBD2. From germline, CDR1 is SGHAT and CDR2 FQNNGV. V lost 1 base and J lost 7; bases outside the gene matches: 8. CDR3 length: 16 amino acids.

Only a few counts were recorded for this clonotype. DNA of the CDR3: TGCAGCGTGCAACCGGGACACGCAAACAATGAGCAGTTCTTC. Translating gives CSVQPGHANNEQFF. The gene calls are TRBV29-1 and TRBJ2-1, with D possibly TRBD1 on 6 matching bases. There are 14 residues in the CDR3. V was pared by 6 bases and J by 5 bases, with 17 bases between. Germline V gene data show CDR1 as SQVTM and CDR2 as ANQGSEA.

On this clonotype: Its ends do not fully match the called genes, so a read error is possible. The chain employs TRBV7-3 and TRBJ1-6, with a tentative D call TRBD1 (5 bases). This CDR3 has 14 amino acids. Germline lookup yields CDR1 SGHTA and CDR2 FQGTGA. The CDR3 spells CASSPTGRGSPIHF. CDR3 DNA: TGTGCCAGCAGCCCCACGGGGCGCGGTTCACCCATCCACTTT.

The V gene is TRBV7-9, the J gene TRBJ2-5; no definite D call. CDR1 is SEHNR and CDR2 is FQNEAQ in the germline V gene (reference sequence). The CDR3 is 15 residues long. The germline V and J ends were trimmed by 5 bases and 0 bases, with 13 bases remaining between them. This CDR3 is CASSPENLYQETQYF. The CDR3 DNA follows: TGTGCCAGCAGCCCCGAGAACCTGTACCAAGAGACCCAGTACTTC.

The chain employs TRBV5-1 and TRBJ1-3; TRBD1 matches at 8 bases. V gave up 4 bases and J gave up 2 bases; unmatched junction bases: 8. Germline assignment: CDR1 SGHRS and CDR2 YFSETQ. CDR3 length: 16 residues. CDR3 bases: TGCGCCAGCAGCGGGGAAGGACAGGGAACTGGAAACACCATATATTTT. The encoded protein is CASSGEGQGTGNTIYF.

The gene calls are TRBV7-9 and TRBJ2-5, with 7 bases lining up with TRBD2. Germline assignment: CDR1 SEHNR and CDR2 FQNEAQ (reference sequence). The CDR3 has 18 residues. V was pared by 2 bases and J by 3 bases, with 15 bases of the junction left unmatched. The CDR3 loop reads CASSLILAGEPVKETQYF. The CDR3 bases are TGTGCCAGCAGCTTAATCTTGGCGGGGGAACCCGTCAAAGAGACCCAGTACTTC.